This TCR beta chain was found in a study of cytomegalovirus exposure and HLA in healthy donors. The primer mix had 60 Vbeta and 13 Jbeta primers. Sequencing used immunoSEQ multiplex PCR; TCRdb keeps in-frame clones, though not all of them. The sample contains 190,000 or so clones, roughly 80% of which appear only once. Trimming removed 4 bases from V and 0 bases from J, with 8 bases in between. This CDR3 region has 14 residues. The germline V gene has CDR1 SGDLS and CDR2 YYNGEE. The genes are TRBV9 and TRBJ1-3; D unresolved. This clonotype was sampled from a woman aged 50 to 65 in good health and CMV-seropositive. The sequencing sample was made of PBMCs. CDR3 loop: CASSQTGSGNTIYF. Here the CDR3 DNA reads TGTGCCAGCAGCCAGACTGGCTCTGGAAACACCATATATTTT.